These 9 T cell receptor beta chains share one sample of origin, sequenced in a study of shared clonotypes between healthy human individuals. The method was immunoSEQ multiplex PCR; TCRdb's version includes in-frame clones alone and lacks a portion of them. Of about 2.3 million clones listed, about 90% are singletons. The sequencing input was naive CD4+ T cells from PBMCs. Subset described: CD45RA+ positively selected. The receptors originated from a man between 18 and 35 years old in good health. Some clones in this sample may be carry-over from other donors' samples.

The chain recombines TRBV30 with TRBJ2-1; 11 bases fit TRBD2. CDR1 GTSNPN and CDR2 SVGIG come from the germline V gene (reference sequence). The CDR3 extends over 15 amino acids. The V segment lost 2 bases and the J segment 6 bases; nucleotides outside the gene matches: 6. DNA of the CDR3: TGTGCCTGGAGTTACGGGACTAGCGGAATCAATGAGCAGTTCTTC. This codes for CAWSYGTSGINEQFF.

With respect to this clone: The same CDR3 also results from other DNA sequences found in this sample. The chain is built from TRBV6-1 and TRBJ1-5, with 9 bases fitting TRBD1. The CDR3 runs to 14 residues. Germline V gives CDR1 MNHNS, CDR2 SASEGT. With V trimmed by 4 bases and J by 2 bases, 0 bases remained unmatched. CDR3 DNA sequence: TGTGCCAGCAGTGGGGACAGGGGCAATCAGCCCCAGCATTTT. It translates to CASSGDRGNQPQHF.

The CDR3: CASTAGVAQETQYF. The CDR3, as DNA: TGTGCCAGCACCGCTGGGGTGGCTCAAGAGACCCAGTACTTC. This chain links TRBV7-6 with TRBJ2-5; no reliable D call. V lost 7 bases to trimming and J lost 2 bases, with 14 bases between them. From germline, CDR1 is SGHVS and CDR2 FNYEAQ. CDR3 size: 14 residues.

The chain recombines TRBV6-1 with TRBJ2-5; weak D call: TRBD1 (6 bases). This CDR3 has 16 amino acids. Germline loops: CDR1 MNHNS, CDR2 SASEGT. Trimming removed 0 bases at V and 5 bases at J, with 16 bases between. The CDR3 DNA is TGTGCCAGCAGTGAAGCTTCACGGACAGCCAGGGAGACCCAGTACTTC. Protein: CASSEASRTARETQYF.

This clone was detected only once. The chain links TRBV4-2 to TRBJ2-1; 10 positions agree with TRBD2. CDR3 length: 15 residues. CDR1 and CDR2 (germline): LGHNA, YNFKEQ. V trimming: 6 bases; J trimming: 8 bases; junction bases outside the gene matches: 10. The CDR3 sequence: CASRKPGLATDEQFF. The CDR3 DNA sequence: TGTGCCAGCAGGAAACCGGGACTAGCGACCGATGAGCAGTTCTTC.

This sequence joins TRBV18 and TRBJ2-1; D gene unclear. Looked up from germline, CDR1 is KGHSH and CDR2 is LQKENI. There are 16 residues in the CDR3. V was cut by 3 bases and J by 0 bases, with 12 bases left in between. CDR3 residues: CASSPRLPSSYNEQFF. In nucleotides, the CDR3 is TGTGCCAGCTCACCTAGGCTCCCGAGCTCCTACAATGAGCAGTTCTTC.

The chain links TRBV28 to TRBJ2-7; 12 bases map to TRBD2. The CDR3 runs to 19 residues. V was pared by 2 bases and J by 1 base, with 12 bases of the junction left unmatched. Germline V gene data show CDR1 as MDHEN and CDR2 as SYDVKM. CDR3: CASSLRLAGVGAGSYEQYF. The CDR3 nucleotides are TGTGCCAGCAGTTTAAGACTAGCGGGAGTAGGGGCCGGATCCTACGAGCAGTACTTC.

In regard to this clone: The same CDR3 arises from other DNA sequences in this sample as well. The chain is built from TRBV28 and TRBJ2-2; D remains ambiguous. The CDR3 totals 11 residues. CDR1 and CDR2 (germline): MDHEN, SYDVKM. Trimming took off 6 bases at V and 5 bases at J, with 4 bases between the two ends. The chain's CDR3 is CASRRTGELFF. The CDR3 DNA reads TGTGCCAGCAGGAGAACCGGGGAGCTGTTTTTT.

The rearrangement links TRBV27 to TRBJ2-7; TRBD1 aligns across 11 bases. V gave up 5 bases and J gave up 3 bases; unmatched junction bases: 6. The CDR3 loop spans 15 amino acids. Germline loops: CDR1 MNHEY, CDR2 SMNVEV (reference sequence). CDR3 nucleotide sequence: TGTGCCAGCAGTCCTCCTGGGACAGGGGGCTACGAGCAGTACTTC. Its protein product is CASSPPGTGGYEQYF.